The clone carrying this TCR beta chain was observed many times. The antigen is not known. This entry belongs to a study of spatial heterogeneity in lung cancer. Specified time point: sample taken at primary tumor resection. Study results and caveats: Tumor mutation counts were tracked by expanded intratumoral alpha and beta TCR counts.

Germline assignment: CDR1 SGHTA and CDR2 FQGNSA. V was cut by 0 bases and J by 2 bases, with 10 bases left in between. This CDR3 comprises 15 residues. TCRdb passed the 5' RACE reads through MiXCR, listing each CDR3 protein once. This sample carries 15,000 to 20,000 distinct CDR3 sequences, 5.5% to 8.5% of them seen once, and the ten largest clones take 20%. The receptor's source is a female donor with early-stage non-small cell lung cancer. The chain carries TRBV7-2 and TRBJ2-5; D unresolved. This sample comprised lung tumor tissue, obtained at surgery. CDR3 sequence: CASSLARTVQETQYF. CDR3 coding DNA: TGTGCCAGCAGCTTAGCGCGCACAGTACAAGAGACCCAGTACTTC.